This TCR beta chain was recovered during a study of T-cell reconstitution after alpha-beta-depleted transplantation in children. Study-level findings and limits: The study traced high day-60 TCRbeta diversity in some patients to surviving recipient T cells and thymic progenitors. Several hundred graft clones that had expanded were reportedly the source of alpha-beta T cells about two months after transplant. A year had passed since transplant, and T-cell counts and diversity by then came mostly from newly produced T cells.

The TCRbeta library incorporated unique molecular identifiers. MiXCR was run by TCRdb on the PCR reads, yielding one entry per CDR3 protein. Of approximately 800,000 distinct CDR3 sequences in the sample, 16% were seen once. The CDR3 covers 14 residues. Germline V gene lookup returns CDR1 SGDLS and CDR2 YYNGEE. The V gene lost 3 bases and the J gene lost 4 bases, with 13 bases spanning the gap. In regard to this clonotype: The target antigen is unknown.

The TCR originated in a male patient younger than 18 who had a stem cell transplant for acute lymphoblastic leukemia, so the T cells may come from the graft donor. The sequencing here drew on PBMCs, mostly from graft donor cells, taken 360 days after TCRalphabeta/CD19-depleted stem cell transplant. V and J are TRBV9 and TRBJ2-5, with a weak D call TRBD2 (7 bases). CDR3 DNA: TGTGCCAGCAGCGCTAGCGGAGGGGGAGAGACCCAGTACTTC. Translating it yields CASSASGGGETQYF.